The 9 T cell receptor beta chains presented below share a single source sample, sequenced in a study of T cells in Graves' hyperthyroidism and ophthalmopathy. TCR beta CDR3 regions were amplified from RNA. The primer set for the first-round RT-PCR of the TCR CDR3 was HTBI. TCRdb called the multiplex PCR reads again in MiXCR, with one record for every CDR3 protein. The sample consists of hundreds of thousands of distinct CDR3 sequences, nearly 20% of them appearing once. The specimen sequenced was blood. The receptors derive from a man aged 35 to 55 with Graves' ophthalmopathy.

CDR3 loop: CASSQDSGPYNEQYF. CDR3 nucleotides: TGTGCCAGCAGCCAAGATTCTGGCCCCTACAATGAGCAGTACTTC. The chain joins TRBV4-2 to TRBJ2-1; unclear D gene. TRBJ2-7 explains the end of the DNA better; the J call may be wrong. The CDR3 is 15 amino acids. In germline, CDR1 is LGHNA, CDR2 YNFKEQ.

The V gene is TRBV20-1, the J gene TRBJ2-3; 8 nucleotides match TRBD2. Germline CDR1 DFQATT, CDR2 SNEGSKA (reference sequence). This CDR3 region has 15 residues. V shed 5 bases, J shed 8 bases, and the junction held 15 bases outside the gene matches. The CDR3 DNA reads as TGCAGTGCTGGGAGGCGACGGGGGGGCCTTGGTACGCAGTATTTT. Translation: CSAGRRRGGLGTQYF.

This clonotype was observed many times. J is TRBJ1-1 and V is TRBV12-3 or TRBV12-4, with TRBD1 matching 9 bases. CDR3 size: 15 residues. V gave up 0 bases and J gave up 1 base; unmatched junction bases: 0. The chain's CDR3 is CASSLAGQGNTEAFF. Here the CDR3 DNA reads TGTGCCAGCAGTTTAGCGGGACAGGGGAACACTGAAGCTTTCTTT.

This rearrangement joins TRBV5-1 to TRBJ2-7; 7 bases map to TRBD2. Unmatched junction bases numbered 9, after V lost 3 bases and J lost 3 bases. The germline CDR1 and CDR2 sequences are SGHRS and YFSETQ. The CDR3 extends over 15 amino acids. The CDR3 coding sequence is TGCGCCAGCAGCTATAGGGAGGGGCGACGCTACGAGCAGTACTTC. Translation gives CASSYREGRRYEQYF.

With respect to this clonotype: One base away lies a much larger clone, so this may be a sequencing read error. V gene TRBV4-3 combines with J gene TRBJ1-2; no firm D call. Looked up from germline, CDR1 is LGHNA and CDR2 is YSLEER. The CDR3 extends over 14 amino acids. For the CDR3, the DNA is TGCGCCAGCAGCGAAGTTACTCTAACGGGTGGCTACGCCTTC. This sequence encodes CASSEVTLTGGYAF.

This clonotype was seen ten or more times. The gene calls are TRBV2 and TRBJ1-6; D not resolved. The CDR3 is made up of 13 amino acids. Per germline, CDR1 SNHLY and CDR2 FYNNEI. The V end lost 6 bases, the J end lost 13 bases, and 16 bases lay between the germline ends. The CDR3 region is CASSAGGDPPLHF. CDR3 nucleotides: TGTGCCAGCAGCGCCGGAGGCGACCCGCCCCTCCACTTT.

This chain uses TRBV30 with TRBJ1-5; 7 nucleotides agree with TRBD1. Trimming at V came to 1 base and at J to 5 bases, leaving 2 bases not matched to a gene. The CDR3 contains 13 residues. CDR1 is GTSNPN, CDR2 SVGIG, per germline (reference sequence). The CDR3 loop reads CAWSGQGDQPQHF. The DNA of the CDR3 is TGTGCCTGGAGTGGACAGGGCGATCAGCCCCAGCATTTT.

This clonotype was counted ten times or more. J is TRBJ2-7 and V is TRBV20-1, with no clear D. Germline-derived CDR1 and CDR2 are DFQATT and SNEGSKA (reference sequence). With 5 bases removed from V and 1 base from J, the gap between germline ends came to 15 bases. There are 14 residues in the CDR3. The CDR3 loop reads CSAEVNSNSYEQYF. CDR3 sequence (DNA): TGCAGTGCTGAGGTGAACAGCAATTCCTACGAGCAGTACTTC.

The rearrangement joins TRBV4-3 to TRBJ2-7; TRBD2 agrees at 13 bases. J was trimmed by 0 bases and V by 5 bases; bases with no gene match: 4. Germline V gene sequence: CDR1 LGHNA, CDR2 YSLEER. The CDR3 has 16 residues. The CDR3: CASSYGLAGASYEQYF. The CDR3 coding sequence is TGCGCCAGCAGCTACGGACTAGCGGGAGCCTCCTACGAGCAGTACTTC.